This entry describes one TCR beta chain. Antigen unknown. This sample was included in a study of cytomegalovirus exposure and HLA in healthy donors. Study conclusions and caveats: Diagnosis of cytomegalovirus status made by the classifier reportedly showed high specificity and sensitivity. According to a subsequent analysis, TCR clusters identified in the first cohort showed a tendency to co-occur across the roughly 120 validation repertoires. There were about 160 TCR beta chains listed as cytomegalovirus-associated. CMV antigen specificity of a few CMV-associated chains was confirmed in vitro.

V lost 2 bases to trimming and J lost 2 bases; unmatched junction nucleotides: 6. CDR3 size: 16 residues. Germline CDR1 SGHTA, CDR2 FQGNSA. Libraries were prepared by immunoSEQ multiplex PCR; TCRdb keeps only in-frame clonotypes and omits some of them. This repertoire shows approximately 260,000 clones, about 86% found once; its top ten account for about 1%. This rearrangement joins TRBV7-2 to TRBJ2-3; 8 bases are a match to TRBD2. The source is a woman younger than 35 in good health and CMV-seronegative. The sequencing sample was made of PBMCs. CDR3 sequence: CASSLNSGGPTDTQYF. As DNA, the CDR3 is TGTGCCAGCAGCTTAAACAGCGGGGGCCCCACAGATACGCAGTATTTT.